These 6 T cell receptor beta chains share one sample of origin, sequenced in a study of T cell repertoires in ileal Crohn's disease. Profiling relied on immunoSEQ multiplex PCR, and the TCRdb table lists in-frame clones only, not all of them. The profile shows about 9,600 clones, 76% of them singletons. Specimen: ileal tissue. The source is an adult with Crohn's disease.

The V and J genes are TRBV6-4 and TRBJ1-2; 12 bases fit TRBD1. The CDR3 covers 18 residues. Germline V gene data show CDR1 as MRHNA and CDR2 as SNTAGT. With V trimmed by 1 base and J by 6 bases, 12 bases remained unmatched. CDR3 DNA sequence: TGTGCCAGCAGTGACTATTTATTCGGGACAGGGGGCTGGGATGGCTACACCTTC. This codes for CASSDYLFGTGGWDGYTF.

The V call is TRBV19, the J call TRBJ1-2; TRBD1 agrees at 7 bases. Trimming at V came to 5 bases and at J to 0 bases, leaving 0 bases not matched to a gene. CDR1 is LNHDA and CDR2 is SQIVND in the germline V gene (reference sequence). CDR3 length equals 13 residues. The CDR3 DNA reads as TGTGCCAGTAGTGGACAGGCTAACTATGGCTACACCTTC. Its translation is CASSGQANYGYTF.

V is TRBV6-4 and J is TRBJ2-3; D is ambiguous. V shed 4 bases and J shed 5 bases, with 10 bases lying between them. CDR3 size: 13 residues. Looked up from germline, CDR1 is MRHNA and CDR2 is SNTAGT. The CDR3 DNA is TGTGCCAGCAGTGCTCCGACTGTAGATACGCAGTATTTT. It specifies CASSAPTVDTQYF.

The chain has TRBV5-4 and TRBJ2-6; no clear D gene. Germline values: CDR1 SGHNT, CDR2 YYREEE (reference sequence). CDR3 length equals 15 residues. V was shortened by 0 bases and J by 8 bases, with 12 bases between the two germline ends. This CDR3 is CASSLARVDTNVLTF. CDR3 nucleotide sequence: TGTGCCAGCAGCTTGGCCCGGGTAGATACCAACGTCCTGACTTTC.

The V and J genes are TRBV5-1 and TRBJ2-5; D remains unclear. The CDR3 is made up of 14 amino acids. The germline gives CDR1 SGHRS, CDR2 YFSETQ. V was shortened by 0 bases and J by 1 base, with 7 bases between the two germline ends. The CDR3 protein is CASSLAGSQETQYF. CDR3 sequence (DNA): TGCGCCAGCAGCTTGGCAGGCAGCCAAGAGACCCAGTACTTC.

CDR3 DNA: TGTGCCAGCAGTGAAGCGAGGGCGTTCCAGCATTTT. This sequence encodes CASSEARAFQHF. The chain has TRBV2 and TRBJ1-5; D gene ambiguous. This CDR3 contains 12 residues. CDR1 and CDR2 from the germline V gene are SNHLY and FYNNEI. V was clipped by 0 bases and J by 12 bases, with 9 bases between them.